Presented here are 24 T cell receptor beta chains from one specimen sequenced in a study of graft-versus-host responses after intestinal transplantation. TCRdb's copy holds only in-frame clones and misses some; the assay was immunoSEQ multiplex PCR. Among approximately 22,000 clones listed, under 50% were seen once. The source material was alloreactive CD4+ T cells from a mixed lymphocyte reaction culture, sampled before intestinal transplant. Subset here: CFSE-low proliferating T cells sorted from roughly six-day pre-transplant mixed lymphocyte reaction (GvH or HvG direction). The receptors were sampled from a human patient who received an intestinal transplant.

The chain is built from TRBV2 and TRBJ2-2; no clear D. This CDR3 has 13 residues. Germline CDR1 is SNHLY and CDR2 is FYNNEI. V was cut by 7 bases and J by 1 base, with 7 bases left in between. The CDR3 nucleotides read TGTGCCAGCACCACACAGAACACCGGGGAGCTGTTTTTT. Its protein product is CASTTQNTGELFF.

The V call is TRBV7-9, the J call TRBJ1-3; D gene unclear. Trimming stripped 4 bases from V and 0 bases from J, with 10 bases between. This CDR3 region has 15 residues. Germline-derived CDR1 and CDR2 are SEHNR and FQNEAQ (reference sequence). The CDR3 is CASSSQILSGNTIYF. DNA of the CDR3: TGTGCCAGCAGCTCACAGATCCTCTCTGGAAACACCATATATTTT.

V usage is TRBV18 and J usage is TRBJ2-1; the match to TRBD2 covers 11 bases. Germline V gene sequence: CDR1 KGHSH, CDR2 LQKENI. With 2 bases clipped from V and 9 bases from J, the junction kept 3 bases outside the gene matches. The length of the CDR3 is 14 residues. This CDR3 reads CASSPWLAGGEQFF. CDR3 coding DNA: TGTGCCAGCTCACCATGGCTAGCGGGGGGTGAGCAGTTCTTC.

This clone was seen a few times. The chain uses TRBV10-3 and TRBJ1-1, with D possibly TRBD1 on 5 matching bases. Trimming cost V 10 bases and J 4 bases, with 19 bases left between them. The CDR3 spans 14 residues. Germline V gene lookup returns CDR1 ENHRY and CDR2 SYGVKD. The CDR3 sequence is CATQPQGIGTEAFF. In nucleotides, the CDR3 is TGTGCCACCCAGCCGCAGGGTATCGGCACTGAAGCTTTCTTT.

The CDR3 DNA sequence: TGTGCCAGCAGCTTAGTCGGGGTTCCCAACACTGAAGCTTTCTTT. Translation gives CASSLVGVPNTEAFF. This chain connects TRBV7-9 to TRBJ1-1; no reliable D call. The CDR3 sequence is 15 residues long. Germline loops: CDR1 SEHNR, CDR2 FQNEAQ (reference sequence). Deletions cut 1 base from V and 2 bases from J, with 11 bases between.

This CDR3 is CASSLSMGAAIAYNEQFF. CDR3 nucleotides: TGTGCCAGCAGTTTATCGATGGGAGCGGCCATAGCCTACAATGAGCAGTTCTTC. The gene calls are TRBV27 and TRBJ2-1, with D maybe TRBD2 (5 bases). Looked up from germline, CDR1 is MNHEY and CDR2 is SMNVEV (reference sequence). With 0 bases removed from V and 2 bases from J, the gap between germline ends came to 17 bases. This CDR3 has 18 residues.

The rearrangement links TRBV6-6 to TRBJ2-7, with 8 bases matching TRBD2. V dropped 10 bases and J dropped 3; count of bases not matched to a gene: 11. Germline V gene data show CDR1 as MNHNY and CDR2 as SVGAGI (reference sequence). The length of the CDR3 is 14 residues. In DNA, the CDR3 is TGTGCCACCAAACCGGGACTAGAAGTCTACGAGCAGTACTTC. This translates into CATKPGLEVYEQYF.

The gene calls are TRBV7-9 and TRBJ1-2; D might be TRBD1 (6 bases). The length of the CDR3 is 15 residues. The V gene lost 3 bases and the J gene lost 7 bases, with 18 bases spanning the gap. Germline assignment: CDR1 SEHNR and CDR2 FQNEAQ (reference sequence). The CDR3 nucleotides are TGTGCCAGCAGCTTTAACAGGGTTTTAGTGGGTGGCTACACCTTC. This codes for CASSFNRVLVGGYTF.

This clone was seen only once. The chain links TRBV18 to TRBJ1-1; possibly TRBD1 for D (5 bases). Germline CDR1 and CDR2: KGHSH and LQKENI. CDR3 length: 15 amino acids. V was shortened by 1 base and J by 0 bases, with 9 bases between the two germline ends. In DNA, the CDR3 is TGTGCCAGCTCACCACAGGGGTCAATGAACACTGAAGCTTTCTTT. Its translation is CASSPQGSMNTEAFF.

This clone was found a few times. The chain carries TRBV5-1 and TRBJ1-3, with D possibly matching TRBD1 (5 bases). The V gene lost 6 bases and the J gene lost 1 base, with 17 bases spanning the gap. Germline V gene data show CDR1 as SGHRS and CDR2 as YFSETQ. This CDR3 spans 16 amino acids. As DNA, the CDR3 is TGCGCCAGCAAGGGGCGGGATAGTAGATCTGGAAACACCATATATTTT. This gives the protein CASKGRDSRSGNTIYF.

This clone was seen a handful of times. The chain employs TRBV19 and TRBJ2-5; 9 bases fit TRBD2. V lost 6 bases and J lost 1; bases outside the gene matches: 3. Germline assignment: CDR1 LNHDA and CDR2 SQIVND (reference sequence). The CDR3 loop spans 14 amino acids. CDR3 protein: CASRGRGGQETQYF. The CDR3 DNA reads as TGTGCCAGTAGAGGGCGGGGGGGCCAAGAGACCCAGTACTTC.

The chain links TRBV18 to TRBJ2-2, with 9 bases matching TRBD1. The germline CDR1 and CDR2 sequences are KGHSH and LQKENI. After removal of 3 bases from V and 5 bases from J, the junction contained 4 bases not matched to a gene. This CDR3 has 15 amino acids. The CDR3 sequence: CASSPKTGGTGELFF. CDR3 in DNA: TGTGCCAGCTCACCCAAGACAGGGGGAACCGGGGAGCTGTTTTTT.

The J gene is TRBJ2-5, the V gene TRBV10-2; D ambiguous. V shed 8 bases and J shed 4 bases, with 11 bases lying between them. CDR1 WSHSY and CDR2 SAAADI come from the germline V gene. CDR3 size: 12 residues. CDR3 nucleotides: TGCGCCAGCGGTCGGTTTGTAGAGACCCAGTACTTC. Protein: CASGRFVETQYF.

The CDR3 sequence: CATKAGVSTDTQYF. The CDR3 nucleotides are TGTGCCACCAAGGCAGGGGTTAGCACAGATACGCAGTATTTT. The chain couples TRBV15 to TRBJ2-3; possible D gene TRBD1, 6 bases. Trimming removed 7 bases at V and 0 bases at J, with 11 bases between. CDR3 length: 14 amino acids. Looked up from germline, CDR1 is LNHNV and CDR2 is YYDKDF (reference sequence).

This clone was picked up a small number of times. The chain employs TRBV21-1 and TRBJ2-5; the table calls TRBD2, which could not be checked here. TRBV21-1 is described as a pseudogene. The CDR3 runs 18 residues. CDR3: CASSTEGGHRAYLETQYF. The DNA for the CDR3 is TGTGCCAGCAGCACGGAGGGGGGGCACAGAGCCTATTTGGAGACCCAGTACTTC.

This clone is a singleton in its sample. This chain links TRBV6-1 with TRBJ1-1; D possibly corresponds to TRBD1 (6 bases). There are 14 residues in the CDR3. Looked up from germline, CDR1 is MNHNS and CDR2 is SASEGT. V dropped 6 bases and J dropped 6 bases, with 17 bases sitting between them. The CDR3 spells CASRVLQGIAEAFF. The CDR3 region has the DNA TGTGCCAGCAGGGTCTTACAGGGAATCGCTGAAGCTTTCTTT.

V usage is TRBV2 and J usage is TRBJ1-4, with TRBD1 matching 9 bases. CDR3 length: 15 amino acids. J lost 7 bases, V lost 7 bases, and 10 bases had no gene match. Germline CDR1 SNHLY, CDR2 FYNNEI. The CDR3 DNA follows: TGTGCCAGCACCTGGGGGGGGACAGGGATTGAAAAACTGTTTTTT. Its translation: CASTWGGTGIEKLFF.

The table lists this clone with a few counts. This chain links TRBV18 with TRBJ2-7; 8 bases align to TRBD2. With 2 bases clipped from V and 0 bases from J, the junction kept 9 bases outside the gene matches. Germline CDR1 reads KGHSH; CDR2 reads LQKENI. This CDR3 comprises 17 residues. The CDR3 nucleotides read TGTGCCAGCTCACCAGGGGCTAGCGGGCATTACTCCTACGAGCAGTACTTC. Translation: CASSPGASGHYSYEQYF.

This sequence joins TRBV16 and TRBJ2-3; no clear D gene. The germline V gene has CDR1 KGHSY and CDR2 FQNENV. The V end lost 4 bases, the J end lost 4 bases, and 6 bases lay between the germline ends. CDR3 size: 12 residues. CDR3 in DNA: TGTGCCAGCAGCCCCTACCCAGATACGCAGTATTTT. It codes for CASSPYPDTQYF.

This chain joins TRBV2 and TRBJ2-2, with 7 bases fitting TRBD2. Germline values: CDR1 SNHLY, CDR2 FYNNEI. The V segment lost 3 bases and the J segment 0 bases; nucleotides outside the gene matches: 10. The CDR3 is made up of 18 amino acids. The CDR3 DNA reads TGTGCCAGCAGTGATTATCTCGGACTAGTCCCGAACACCGGGGAGCTGTTTTTT. This gives the protein CASSDYLGLVPNTGELFF. The full variable domain, rest sourced from reference TRBV2 and TRBJ2-2, is EPEVTQTPSHQVTQMGQEVILRCVPISNHLYFYWYRQILGQKVEFLVSFYNNEISEKSEIFDDQFSVERPDGSNFTLKIRSTKLEDSAMYFCASSDYLGLVPNTGELFFGEGSRLTVL.

The chain carries TRBV5-1 and TRBJ1-2, with a possible D match to TRBD1 (5 bases). The CDR3 is 16 amino acids. CDR1 and CDR2 from the germline V gene are SGHRS and YFSETQ. Trimming left V 4 bases short and J 4 bases short, with 20 bases between. The CDR3 region has the DNA TGCGCCAGCAGCCCGGAGTTCAGGGCTCGGAGCTATGGCTACACCTTC. It yields the protein CASSPEFRARSYGYTF.

This clone was seen only once. The chain joins TRBV6-5 to TRBJ1-1; D call uncertain. Trimming pared 0 bases from V and 4 bases from J, leaving 9 bases between. CDR1 is MNHEY and CDR2 is SVGAGI in the germline V gene. There are 14 residues in the CDR3. The CDR3 spells CASSYSSGITEAFF. The CDR3 nucleotides read TGTGCCAGCAGTTACTCGAGTGGTATCACTGAAGCTTTCTTT.

This clone was counted a few times. V gene TRBV14 combines with J gene TRBJ2-3, with 9 nucleotides matching TRBD2. CDR1 is SGHDN and CDR2 is FVKESK in the germline V gene. The length of the CDR3 is 16 residues. Unmatched junction bases numbered 12, after V lost 8 bases and J lost 3 bases. The CDR3 reads CASGRLGLAGTDTQYF. The CDR3 nucleotides read TGTGCCAGCGGACGACTGGGGCTAGCGGGGACAGATACGCAGTATTTT.

There are a few counts of this clone. The rearrangement links TRBV6-5 to TRBJ1-5; TRBD1 might be the D (6 bases). V lost 2 bases and J 6 bases, leaving 8 bases between the germline ends. The CDR3 has 13 residues. Germline CDR1 and CDR2: MNHEY and SVGAGI. CDR3 in amino acids: CASSYGGRQPQHF. In DNA form, the CDR3 reads TGTGCCAGCAGTTACGGGGGCCGTCAGCCCCAGCATTTT.